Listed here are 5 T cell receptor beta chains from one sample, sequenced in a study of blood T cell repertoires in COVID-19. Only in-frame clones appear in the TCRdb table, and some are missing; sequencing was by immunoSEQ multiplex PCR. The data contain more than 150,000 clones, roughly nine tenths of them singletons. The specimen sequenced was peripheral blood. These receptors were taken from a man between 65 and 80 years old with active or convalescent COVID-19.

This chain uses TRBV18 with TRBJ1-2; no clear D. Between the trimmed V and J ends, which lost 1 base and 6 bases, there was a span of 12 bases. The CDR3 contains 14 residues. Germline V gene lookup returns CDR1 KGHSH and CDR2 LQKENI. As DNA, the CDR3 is TGTGCCAGCTCACCACGTGAGGGTTTAAATGGCTACACCTTC. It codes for CASSPREGLNGYTF.

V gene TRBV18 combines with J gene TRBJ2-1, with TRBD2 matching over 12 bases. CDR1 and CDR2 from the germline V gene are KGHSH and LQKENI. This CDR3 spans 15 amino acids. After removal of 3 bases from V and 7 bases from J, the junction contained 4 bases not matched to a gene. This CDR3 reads CASSPGLAGVNEQFF. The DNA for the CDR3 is TGTGCCAGCTCACCGGGACTAGCGGGTGTGAATGAGCAGTTCTTC.

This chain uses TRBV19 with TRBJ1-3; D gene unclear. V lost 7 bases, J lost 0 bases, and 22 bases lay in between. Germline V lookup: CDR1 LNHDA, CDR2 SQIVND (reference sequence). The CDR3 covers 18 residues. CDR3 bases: TGTGCCAGTACCTTCCGGGAAAAGGCCCTGGGCTCTGGAAACACCATATATTTT. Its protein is CASTFREKALGSGNTIYF.

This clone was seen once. CDR3 DNA sequence: TGCGCCAGCAGCTTGGGGACAGGTAGTAGCGGGAGATACGAGCAGTACTTC. The encoded protein is CASSLGTGSSGRYEQYF. The chain carries TRBV5-1 and TRBJ2-7; 9 bases agree with TRBD2. Germline CDR1 reads SGHRS; CDR2 reads YFSETQ. The J segment lost 4 bases and the V segment lost 0 bases, leaving 11 bases of the junction unmatched. The CDR3 has 17 amino acids. Together with reference TRBV5-1 and TRBJ2-7, the CDR3 gives the full variable domain: KAGVTQTPRYLIKTRGQQVTLSCSPISGHRSVSWYQQTPGQGLQFLFEYFSETQRNKGNFPGRFSGRQFSNSRSEMNVSTLELGDSALYLCASSLGTGSSGRYEQYFGPGTRLTVT.

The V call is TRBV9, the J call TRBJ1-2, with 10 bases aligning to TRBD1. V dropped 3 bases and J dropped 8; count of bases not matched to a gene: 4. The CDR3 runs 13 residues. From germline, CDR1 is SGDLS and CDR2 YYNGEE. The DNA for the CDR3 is TGTGCCAGCAGCGCAGACAGGGGGCAAGGCTACACCTTC. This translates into CASSADRGQGYTF.